A selection of T cell receptor beta chains follows, all from one sample in a study of T cells after yellow fever vaccination. TCRdb itself ran the 5' RACE reads through MiXCR, one entry per CDR3 protein. The sample lists hundreds of thousands of distinct CDR3 sequences; 13% were seen once. Material: PBMCs, obtained on the day of the yellow fever booster vaccination. The receptors stem from a man aged 25-45 years who received the YFV17D yellow fever vaccine. Each CDR3 is given with its conserved first and last residue. A D gene is named only where the DNA matches it firmly. Rows may omit the clone size; those that give it use once, few, many or a size class.

few TRBJ2-7 TRBV7-2 TRBD2 CASSLTSGSRGYEQYF TGTGCCAGCAGCTTGACTAGCGGGAGTAGGGGCTACGAGCAGTACTTC
few TRBJ2-3 TRBV9 TRBD2 CASSGTSRSTDTQYF TGTGCCAGCAGCGGGACTAGCCGTAGCACAGATACGCAGTATTTT
. TRBJ1-2 TRBV6-5 . CATRRGSYGYTF TGTGCCACCCGGAGGGGTTCCTATGGCTACACCTTC
few TRBJ2-1 TRBV4-2 TRBD2 CASSQELAGESYNEQFF TGTGCCAGCAGCCAAGAACTAGCGGGAGAGAGCTACAATGAGCAGTTCTTC
many TRBJ2-1 TRBV10-3 . CAIKGTLNEQFF TGTGCCATCAAAGGGACGCTTAATGAGCAGTTCTTC
many TRBJ2-5 TRBV28 TRBD1 CASSSTGGVETQYF TGTGCCAGCAGCAGCACAGGGGGCGTGGAGACCCAGTACTTC
few TRBJ2-7 TRBV20-1 TRBD2 CSAETGTSGYYEQYF TGCAGTGCTGAAACCGGGACTAGCGGATACTACGAGCAGTACTTC
few TRBJ1-2 TRBV7-2 . CASSARIRETNYGYTF TGTGCCAGCAGCGCCCGGATAAGAGAAACAAACTATGGCTACACCTTC
few TRBJ2-6 TRBV6-1 . CASSSLGSGANVLTF TGTGCCAGCAGTAGTCTAGGCTCTGGGGCCAACGTCCTGACTTTC
. TRBJ1-5 TRBV2 . CASMLGPYQPQHF TGTGCCAGCATGTTGGGGCCCTATCAGCCCCAGCATTTT
few TRBJ2-3 TRBV30 TRBD2 CAVSGVNTDTQYF TGTGCCGTCAGCGGGGTCAACACAGATACGCAGTATTTT
many TRBJ2-5 TRBV7-2 . CASSGNLKETQYF TGTGCCAGCAGCGGAAACCTCAAAGAGACCCAGTACTTC
. TRBJ2-5 TRBV9 TRBD1 CASSVGDRVWETQYF TGTGCCAGCAGCGTTGGGGACAGGGTTTGGGAGACCCAGTACTTC
few TRBJ2-1 TRBV9 TRBD2 CASSVDTSGSFSTYNEQFF TGTGCCAGCAGCGTAGATACTAGCGGGAGTTTTTCCACCTACAATGAGCAGTTCTTC
. TRBJ2-7 TRBV7-9 TRBD2 CASSFGLAGVDEQYF TGTGCCAGCAGCTTTGGACTAGCGGGAGTCGACGAGCAGTACTTC
few TRBJ2-1 TRBV28 . CASSTGTLSLQFF TGTGCCAGCAGTACCGGGACACTTTCGCTGCAGTTCTTC
. TRBJ2-1 TRBV6-2/TRBV6-3 . CASSSWTAANEQFF TGTGCCAGCAGTTCGTGGACGGCCGCCAATGAGCAGTTCTTC
many TRBJ2-1 TRBV6-1 TRBD2 CASSLAGENEQFF TGTGCCAGCAGTCTAGCGGGAGAGAATGAGCAGTTCTTC
. TRBJ2-7 TRBV9 . CASSEGLWGEQYF TGTGCCAGCAGCGAAGGCTTATGGGGCGAGCAGTACTTC
few TRBJ2-5 TRBV18 . CASSPPTARSQETQYF TGTGCCAGCTCACCGCCTACCGCCAGGAGCCAAGAGACCCAGTACTTC
few TRBJ2-7 TRBV5-6 TRBD2 CASSYRRELGEQYF TGTGCCAGCAGCTATCGGCGGGAGCTCGGGGAGCAGTACTTC
few TRBJ1-4 TRBV7-2 TRBD1 CASSPRTGRYEKLFF TGTGCCAGCAGCCCCCGGACAGGGAGATACGAAAAACTGTTTTTT
. TRBJ1-2 TRBV5-1 . CASSFSQALDGYTF TGCGCCAGCAGCTTTAGCCAGGCTTTGGATGGCTACACCTTC
. TRBJ2-1 TRBV7-2 TRBD2 CASSLGRGDSYNEQFF TGTGCCAGCAGCTTGGGTCGGGGGGACTCATACAATGAGCAGTTCTTC
few TRBJ1-5 TRBV2 TRBD1 CASSEPNRGGDGGNQPQHF TGTGCCAGCAGTGAACCCAACAGGGGAGGAGATGGAGGGAATCAGCCCCAGCATTTT
few TRBJ2-3 TRBV4-1 . CASRKGAATDTQYF TGCGCCAGCCGGAAGGGAGCGGCCACAGATACGCAGTATTTT
few TRBJ2-7 TRBV5-6 . CASSQQFYEQYF TGTGCCAGCAGCCAACAGTTCTACGAGCAGTACTTC
. TRBJ2-7 TRBV20-1 . CSAPAPAGSGYEQYF TGCAGTGCTCCCGCGCCCGCAGGGTCCGGGTACGAGCAGTACTTC
few TRBJ2-7 TRBV6-2/TRBV6-3 . CASSVTSYYEQYF TGTGCCAGCAGTGTTACCTCGTACTACGAGCAGTACTTC
. TRBJ2-3 TRBV6-2/TRBV6-3 TRBD2 CASRDLAGKDTQYF TGTGCCAGCAGAGATCTAGCGGGAAAAGATACGCAGTATTTT
few TRBJ2-5 TRBV5-1 TRBD1 CASSYQGATQETQYF TGCGCCAGCAGCTACCAGGGGGCCACCCAAGAGACCCAGTACTTC
. TRBJ1-2 TRBV5-1 . CASSLGPGSSNYGYTF TGCGCCAGCAGCTTGGGTCCAGGTTCTTCTAACTATGGCTACACCTTC
few TRBJ2-2 TRBV27 TRBD2 CASSLQLAGYTGELFF TGTGCCAGCAGTTTACAACTAGCGGGATACACCGGGGAGCTGTTTTTT
. TRBJ2-7 TRBV18 . CASSPKDRTYEQYF TGTGCCAGCTCACCCAAGGACAGAACCTACGAGCAGTACTTC
few TRBJ2-6 TRBV28 TRBD1 CASRSPGGAGANVLTF TGTGCCAGCAGATCTCCAGGGGGCGCTGGGGCCAACGTCCTGACTTTC
. TRBJ2-7 TRBV7-2 . CASSLRQLYEQYF TGTGCCAGCAGCTTAAGGCAGCTCTACGAGCAGTACTTC
. TRBJ1-4 TRBV2 . CASRRTGIGEKLFF TGTGCCAGCAGACGCACAGGGATTGGGGAAAAACTGTTTTTT
. TRBJ1-4 TRBV9 . CASSISPNEKLFF TGTGCCAGCAGCATTAGTCCCAATGAAAAACTGTTTTTT
. TRBJ2-7 TRBV29-1 . CSVATGLPNEQYF TGCAGCGTCGCTACGGGACTTCCCAACGAGCAGTACTTC